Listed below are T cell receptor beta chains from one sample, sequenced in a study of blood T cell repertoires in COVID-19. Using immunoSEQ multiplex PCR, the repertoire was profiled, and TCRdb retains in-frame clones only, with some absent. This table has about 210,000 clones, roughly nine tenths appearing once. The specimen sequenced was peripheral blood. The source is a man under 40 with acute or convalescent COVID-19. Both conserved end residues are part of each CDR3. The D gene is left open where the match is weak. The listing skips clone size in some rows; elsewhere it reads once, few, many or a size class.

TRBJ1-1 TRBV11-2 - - TGTGCCAGCAGCGCTACAGGGTTCCAAAACACTGAAGCTTTCTTT CASSATGFQNTEAFF
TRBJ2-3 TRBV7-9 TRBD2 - TGTGCCAGCAGCTTGGGACTAGCGGGTGCAGATACGCAGTATTTT CASSLGLAGADTQYF
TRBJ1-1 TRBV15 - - TGTGCCACCAGCCAGAGACAGGAGCAGGCTTTCTTT CATSQRQEQAFF
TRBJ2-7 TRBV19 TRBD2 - TGTGCCAGTAAGGTGACTAGCGGGAGCTCCGAGCAGTACTTC CASKVTSGSSEQYF
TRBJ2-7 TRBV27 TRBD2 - TGTGCCAGCAGACCTACTAGCGGCGGCTCCTACGAGCAGTACTTC CASRPTSGGSYEQYF
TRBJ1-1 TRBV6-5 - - TGTGCCAGCAACATTGCGCGGGGAATTGAAGCTTTCTTT CASNIARGIEAFF
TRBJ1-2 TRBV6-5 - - TGTGCCAGCAGTTACTCCGGGACTGCCGCTGGCTACACCTTC CASSYSGTAAGYTF
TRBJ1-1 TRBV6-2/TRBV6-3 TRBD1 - TGTGCCAGCAGTCGCCAACAGGGGGCTGGGAACACTGAAGCTTTCTTT CASSRQQGAGNTEAFF
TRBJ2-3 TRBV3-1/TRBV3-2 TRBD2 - TGTGCCAGCAGCCAAAGATGGTTTAGCGGGGGGGCAGCGGTAACAGATACGCAGTATTTT CASSQRWFSGGAAVTDTQYF
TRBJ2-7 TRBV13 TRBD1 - TGTGCCAGCAGCCCAGGACAGGGACCCAACGAGCAGTACTTC CASSPGQGPNEQYF
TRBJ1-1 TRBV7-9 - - TGTGCCAGCAGCCCCCCGGTGAAGGTGGGGGCCACTGAAGCTTTCTTT CASSPPVKVGATEAFF
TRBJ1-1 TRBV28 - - TGTGCCAGCACGAGACAGGTGGACACTGAAGCTTTCTTT CASTRQVDTEAFF
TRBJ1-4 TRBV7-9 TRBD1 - TGTGCCAGCAGCTTAAGGTTGGGACAGGTGGGGGAAAAACTGTTTTTT CASSLRLGQVGEKLFF
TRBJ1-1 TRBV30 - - TGTGCCTGGAGCGAAACAGGGTACACTGAAGCTTTCTTT CAWSETGYTEAFF
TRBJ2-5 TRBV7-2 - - TGTGCCAGCAGCTTCTCCCCCCCGGTGTCGGGGGAGACCCAGTACTTC CASSFSPPVSGETQYF
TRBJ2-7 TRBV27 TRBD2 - TGTGCCAGCAGACTAGCGGGAGGGCCTGGCTACGAGCAGTACTTC CASRLAGGPGYEQYF
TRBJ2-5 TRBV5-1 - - TGCGCCAGCAGCCAGCTGCGGGAGACCCAGTACTTC CASSQLRETQYF
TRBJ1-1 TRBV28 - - TGTGCCAGCAGTTTTGTCAGGAGGGACACTGAAGCTTTCTTT CASSFVRRDTEAFF
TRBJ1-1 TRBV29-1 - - TGCAGCGTTCGAAACGACGGAGTTAGGAACACTGAAGCTTTCTTT CSVRNDGVRNTEAFF
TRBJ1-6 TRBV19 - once TGTGCCAGTACGGGTGGAGATTCACCCCTCCACTTT CASTGGDSPLHF
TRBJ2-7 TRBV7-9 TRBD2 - TGTGCCAGCAGCCCCGGGGGGGGTCTTCCCCGGACATCCTACGAGCAGTACTTC CASSPGGGLPRTSYEQYF
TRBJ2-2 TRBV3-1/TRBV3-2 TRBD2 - TGTGCCAGCAGCCAAACTCGACTAGCGGGGCCTTTAGGCGGGGAGCTGTTTTTT CASSQTRLAGPLGGELFF
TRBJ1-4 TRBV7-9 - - TGTGCCAGCAGCTTAGCTGGGCGGGTCCGGGAAAAACTGTTTTTT CASSLAGRVREKLFF
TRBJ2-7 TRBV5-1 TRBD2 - TGCGCCAGCAGCCTGGAGGGAGGGAGGTACGAGCAGTACTTC CASSLEGGRYEQYF
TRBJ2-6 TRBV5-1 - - TGCGCCAGCAGCTTCATATCAGCGAGCTCTGGGGCCAACGTCCTGACTTTC CASSFISASSGANVLTF
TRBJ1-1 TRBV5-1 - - TGCGCCAGCAGCCAGGAACCCAACACTGAAGCTTTCTTT CASSQEPNTEAFF
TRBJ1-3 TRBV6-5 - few TGTGCCAGCAGACTACAGGGAGCTGGAAACACCATATATTTT CASRLQGAGNTIYF
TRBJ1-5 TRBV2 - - TGTGCCGCGCACAGGGACCATTTTCAGCCCCAGCATTTT CAAHRDHFQPQHF
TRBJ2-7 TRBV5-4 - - TGTGCCAGCAGCTTGGGTGGCTTCGGCAGGGCGGCCGAGCAGTACTTC CASSLGGFGRAAEQYF
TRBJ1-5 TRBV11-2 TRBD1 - TGTGCCAGCAGCCCCAACAGGGGACGGACCCAGCATTTT CASSPNRGRTQHF
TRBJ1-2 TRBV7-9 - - TGTGCCAGCAGCTTAGGTCCCAGTACTAACTATGGCTACACCTTC CASSLGPSTNYGYTF
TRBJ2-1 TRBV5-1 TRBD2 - TGCGCCAGCAGCTTGGGCAGGGTACCTTTCCCACCCCCAGCGGGAGGGTCATACAATGAGCAGTTCTTC CASSLGRVPFPPPAGGSYNEQFF
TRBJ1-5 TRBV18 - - TGTGCCAGCTCAGTCCCAGATCAGCCCCAGCATTTT CASSVPDQPQHF
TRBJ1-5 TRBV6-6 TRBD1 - TGTGCCAGCAGTTATGGTCTGGACAGGGGCAATCAGCCCCAGCATTTT CASSYGLDRGNQPQHF
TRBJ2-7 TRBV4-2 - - TGTGCCAGCAGCCAAGAAGTGGGGCAGTCCTACGAGCAGTACTTC CASSQEVGQSYEQYF
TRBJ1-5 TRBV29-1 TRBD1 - TGCAGCGTTGCAGGTGGGGACAGGGACTACCAGCCCCAGCATTTT CSVAGGDRDYQPQHF
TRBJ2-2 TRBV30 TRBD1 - TGTGCCTGGGGGGGGACAGGGGGCGCCGGGGAGCTGTTTTTT CAWGGTGGAGELFF
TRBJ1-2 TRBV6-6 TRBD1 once TGTGCCAGCAGTTACGGGACAGGGGGCGTGAACTATGGCTACACCTTC CASSYGTGGVNYGYTF
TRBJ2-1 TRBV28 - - TGTGCCAGCAGTAATACAACGCCTTGGGCCGAGACGTACAATGAGCAGTTCTTC CASSNTTPWAETYNEQFF
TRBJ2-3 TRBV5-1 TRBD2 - TGCGCCAGCAGCGAGGGACTAGCGGGAGTGTTTGCTGATACGCAGTATTTT CASSEGLAGVFADTQYF
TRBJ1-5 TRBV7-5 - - TGTGCCAGAAGCTTAGTACCGGGACAGGGGGCGCAGGGACAGCCCCAGCATTTT CARSLVPGQGAQGQPQHF
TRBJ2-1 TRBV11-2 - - TGTGCCAGCAGCTGGACAGTTGGGCAGTTCTTC CASSWTVGQFF
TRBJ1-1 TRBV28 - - TGTGCCAGCAGTTCTACGTGGGTCCGGCGGGGGGAAGCTTTCTTT CASSSTWVRRGEAFF
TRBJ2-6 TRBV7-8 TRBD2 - TGTGCCAGCAGTTTAGCGGGGGGGCCGTCTGGGGCCAACGTCCTGACTTTC CASSLAGGPSGANVLTF